The 24 T cell receptor beta chains listed next were all sequenced from one sample in a study of T cells after yellow fever vaccination. TCRdb re-derived calls from the 5' RACE reads in MiXCR, one entry per CDR3 protein. The sample records about 220,000 distinct CDR3 sequences, roughly 3.3% being singletons. The input for sequencing was CD4+ T cells sorted from PBMCs, taken 10 days after the yellow fever booster vaccination. These receptors came from a young man who received the YFV17D yellow fever vaccine.

The chain recombines TRBV25-1 with TRBJ1-2, with 7 bases fitting TRBD1. CDR1 is MGHDK and CDR2 is SYGVNS in the germline V gene. The junction had 10 bases not matched to a gene; V was cut back by 5 bases and J by 4 bases. This CDR3 spans 15 amino acids. The CDR3 DNA sequence: TGTGCCAGCAGTACCGACCGGGACAGCTTCTATGGCTACACCTTC. Translating gives CASSTDRDSFYGYTF.

This clonotype was seen repeatedly, ten times or more. The V call is TRBV5-4, the J call TRBJ2-2, with 12 nucleotides matching TRBD2. The V segment lost 0 bases and the J segment 3 bases; nucleotides outside the gene matches: 6. CDR1 and CDR2 (germline): SGHNT, YYREEE (reference sequence). The CDR3 is 18 amino acids. The CDR3 bases are TGTGCCAGCAGCTTGGGGACTAGCGGGGCTGGGGACACCGGGGAGCTGTTTTTT. This codes for CASSLGTSGAGDTGELFF.

This clonotype was counted many times. The V and J genes are TRBV20-1 and TRBJ2-1, with 10 bases lining up with TRBD2. V lost 6 bases and J lost 6; bases outside the gene matches: 8. The germline CDR1 and CDR2 sequences are DFQATT and SNEGSKA (reference sequence). This CDR3 comprises 14 residues. CDR3 coding DNA: TGCAGTGCACCGAGCGGGGGGGGCATCAATGAGCAGTTCTTC. It encodes CSAPSGGGINEQFF.

This clonotype was seen a handful of times. The chain carries TRBV24-1 and TRBJ2-5, with 7 bases lining up with TRBD2. The germline gives CDR1 KGHDR, CDR2 SFDVKD. The CDR3 length is 13 residues. The ends lost 7 bases at V and 3 bases at J; junction bases unmatched: 4. CDR3 nucleotide sequence: TGTGCCACCAGCTACCTAGCGGAAGAGACCCAGTACTTC. Its protein is CATSYLAEETQYF.

V is TRBV5-5 and J is TRBJ2-5; either TRBD1 or TRBD2 may supply D (5 bases each). The germline V gene has CDR1 SGHKS and CDR2 YYEKEE (reference sequence). Trimming took 5 bases from V and 2 from J, leaving 13 bases between them. This CDR3 is 14 amino acids long. CDR3 DNA sequence: TGTGCCAGCAGGGACGGGACCGTTCAAGAGACCCAGTACTTC. Translated: CASRDGTVQETQYF.

This clonotype was counted many times. V usage is TRBV5-6 and J usage is TRBJ2-1, with TRBD1 matching over 8 bases. V lost 3 bases and J lost 10; bases outside the gene matches: 9. CDR3 length: 14 residues. Germline values: CDR1 SGHDT, CDR2 YYEEEE. The CDR3 loop is CASSYGQGRREQFF. In DNA form, the CDR3 reads TGTGCCAGCAGCTACGGACAGGGACGGCGAGAGCAGTTCTTC.

The gene calls are TRBV20-1 and TRBJ2-7, with D perhaps matching TRBD2 (6 bases). The CDR3 is 14 residues long. CDR1 is DFQATT, CDR2 SNEGSKA, per germline (reference sequence). The CDR3 region is CSARGGKMFYEQYV. Here the CDR3 DNA reads TGCAGTGCGAGAGGAGGGAAGATGTTCTACGAGCAGTACGTC.

This clonotype appeared a few times. The chain couples TRBV5-1 to TRBJ2-1, with TRBD1 matching 9 bases. The CDR3 consists of 16 residues. Trimming took 0 bases from V and 7 from J; bases not matched to a gene: 8. Germline V gene sequence: CDR1 SGHRS, CDR2 YFSETQ. The CDR3 DNA reads TGCGCCAGCAGCTTGGTAGGACAGGGGACGGCTAATGAGCAGTTCTTC. This gives the protein CASSLVGQGTANEQFF. The full variable domain, its missing parts supplied by reference TRBV5-1 and TRBJ2-1, is KAGVTQTPRYLIKTRGQQVTLSCSPISGHRSVSWYQQTPGQGLQFLFEYFSETQRNKGNFPGRFSGRQFSNSRSEMNVSTLELGDSALYLCASSLVGQGTANEQFFGPGTRLTVL.

In its sample, this clonotype was seen a few times. The V and J genes are TRBV4-2 and TRBJ1-6, with no clear D. CDR3 length: 14 residues. The V gene's germline CDR1 is LGHNA and CDR2 YNFKEQ. Trimming cost V 0 bases and J 5 bases, with 5 bases left between them. The CDR3 bases are TGTGCCAGCAGCCAAGATCAGAATAATTCACCCCTCCACTTT. It translates to CASSQDQNNSPLHF.

This clonotype was seen more than once but under ten times. The CDR3 is CASSLRQYNEQFF. The CDR3 region has the DNA TGTGCCAGCAGCTTAAGACAGTACAATGAGCAGTTCTTC. V and J are TRBV11-2 and TRBJ2-1; weak D call: TRBD1 (5 bases). Germline V gives CDR1 SGHAT, CDR2 FQNNGV. V was clipped by 2 bases and J by 4 bases, with 6 bases between them. CDR3 length: 13 amino acids.

This clonotype came up many times. This chain connects TRBV29-1 to TRBJ2-1; 8 positions agree with TRBD1. There are 13 residues in the CDR3. J lost 9 bases, V lost 6 bases, and 10 bases had no gene match. Germline lookup yields CDR1 SQVTM and CDR2 ANQGSEA. The CDR3 reads CSVSDRVGGEQFF. The CDR3 nucleotides are TGCAGCGTATCGGACAGGGTAGGCGGTGAGCAGTTCTTC.

Ten or more counts support this clonotype. The rearrangement joins TRBV5-1 to TRBJ2-5; 9 bases agree with TRBD2. With V trimmed by 0 bases and J by 1 base, 4 bases remained unmatched. Germline assignment: CDR1 SGHRS and CDR2 YFSETQ. The CDR3 is made up of 16 amino acids. The chain's CDR3 is CASSLGGTSSQETQYF. The CDR3 DNA reads as TGCGCCAGCAGCTTGGGGGGGACTAGCTCCCAAGAGACCCAGTACTTC.

This clonotype was observed at least ten times. The chain recombines TRBV12-3 or TRBV12-4 with TRBJ2-1, with TRBD1 matching over 7 bases. CDR3 length: 14 amino acids. The trim removed 2 bases at V and 5 bases at J, leaving 3 bases unmatched. CDR3 nucleotides: TGTGCCAGCAGTTTATCGGGACAGCACAATGAGCAGTTCTTC. It yields the protein CASSLSGQHNEQFF.

This clonotype appeared many times. The chain couples TRBV5-1 to TRBJ2-5; the D gene is possibly TRBD1 (5 bases). The V end was cut by 0 bases, the J end by 4 bases, with 10 bases between. There are 14 residues in the CDR3. Looked up from germline, CDR1 is SGHRS and CDR2 is YFSETQ. The CDR3 DNA follows: TGCGCCAGCAGCTTGGCAAGGGGTGGAGAGACCCAGTACTTC. This gives the protein CASSLARGGETQYF.

This clonotype has just a few counts. The chain joins TRBV5-4 to TRBJ2-1, with a weak D call TRBD1 (5 bases). Trimming shortened V by 1 base and J by 6 bases, and 14 bases separated the two germline ends. CDR3 length: 15 amino acids. Germline V gene lookup returns CDR1 SGHNT and CDR2 YYREEE (reference sequence). The CDR3 region has the DNA TGTGCCAGCAGCTTGTTCAGGCAGGGAAGCAATGAGCAGTTCTTC. Translation: CASSLFRQGSNEQFF.

The sample holds many counts of this clonotype. The V call is TRBV10-3, the J call TRBJ2-5, with TRBD1 matching over 9 bases. Looked up from germline, CDR1 is ENHRY and CDR2 is SYGVKD. J gave up 5 bases and V 2 bases, and 3 bases lay outside the gene matches. This CDR3 has 14 amino acids. The CDR3 sequence is CAISETTGGETQYF. The CDR3, as DNA: TGTGCCATCAGTGAGACGACAGGGGGGGAGACCCAGTACTTC.

This clonotype was detected ten times or more. The chain couples TRBV15 to TRBJ1-6; D gene unclear. V was shortened by 5 bases and J by 7 bases, with 6 bases between the two germline ends. CDR1 and CDR2 (germline): LNHNV, YYDKDF (reference sequence). The CDR3 extends over 12 amino acids. CDR3 residues: CATSRMNSPLHF. The DNA of the CDR3 is TGTGCCACCAGCCGAATGAATTCACCCCTCCACTTT.

This clonotype was seen only a few times. The rearrangement uses TRBV5-1 and TRBJ1-1, with a tentative D call TRBD1 (5 bases). The germline gives CDR1 SGHRS, CDR2 YFSETQ. CDR3 length: 14 amino acids. V lost 6 bases and J lost 6, with 18 bases in between. The CDR3 protein is CASKRGGGNAEAFF. As DNA, the CDR3 is TGCGCCAGCAAAAGGGGCGGGGGGAATGCTGAAGCTTTCTTT.

This chain uses TRBV6-2 or TRBV6-3 with TRBJ2-7; 10 nucleotides line up with TRBD1. Trimming at V came to 8 bases and at J to 8 bases, leaving 12 bases not matched to a gene. CDR1 is MNHEY and CDR2 is SVGEGT in the germline V gene. The CDR3 is made up of 14 amino acids. The chain's CDR3 is CASGPTGGKSKQYF. The DNA of the CDR3 is TGTGCCAGCGGACCGACAGGGGGCAAGAGCAAGCAGTACTTC.

This clonotype was found many times. V gene TRBV18 combines with J gene TRBJ2-6, with a tentative D call TRBD1 (6 bases). This CDR3 has 16 residues. Trimming cost V 4 bases and J 2 bases, with 12 bases left between them. Germline CDR1 is KGHSH and CDR2 is LQKENI. CDR3 protein: CASSLRGSAGANVLTF. CDR3 nucleotide sequence: TGTGCCAGCTCACTAAGGGGGTCGGCTGGGGCCAACGTCCTGACTTTC.

This clonotype was seen ten or more times. The V call is TRBV5-4, the J call TRBJ2-3; D remains unclear. V lost 3 bases to trimming and J lost 8 bases, with 7 bases between them. Germline V gene lookup returns CDR1 SGHNT and CDR2 YYREEE (reference sequence). The CDR3 covers 11 residues. CDR3 protein: CASSYIGTQYF. CDR3 bases: TGTGCCAGCAGCTACATCGGTACGCAGTATTTT. Using reference TRBV5-4 and TRBJ2-3 for the parts outside the CDR3, the full variable domain is ETGVTQSPTHLIKTRGQQVTLRCSSQSGHNTVSWYQQALGQGPQFIFQYYREEENGRGNFPPRFSGLQFPNYSSELNVNALELDDSALYLCASSYIGTQYFGPGTRLTVL.

The table lists this clonotype with many counts. The chain recombines TRBV29-1 with TRBJ1-1, with D perhaps TRBD1 (5 bases). Germline V lookup: CDR1 SQVTM, CDR2 ANQGSEA. Trimming stripped 1 base from V and 4 bases from J, with 10 bases between. The CDR3 sequence is 13 residues long. In DNA, the CDR3 is TGCAGCGTTGAAGTAAGTGGGGGCACTGAAGCTTTCTTT. This sequence encodes CSVEVSGGTEAFF.

Only a few counts were recorded for this clonotype. The chain uses TRBV15 and TRBJ1-6; D uncertain. The CDR3 has 16 amino acids. Germline CDR1 LNHNV, CDR2 YYDKDF (reference sequence). The ends were cut back, 0 bases at V and 5 bases at J, with 11 bases in the middle. CDR3 DNA: TGTGCCACCAGCAGAGAATCCGGCAACAATAATTCACCCCTCCACTTT. As protein: CATSRESGNNNSPLHF.

This clonotype was detected many times. This rearrangement joins TRBV6-6 to TRBJ1-3; D not resolved. The CDR3 loop spans 14 amino acids. Germline-derived CDR1 and CDR2 are MNHNY and SVGAGI (reference sequence). The ends were cut back, 5 bases at V and 8 bases at J, with 16 bases in the middle. The DNA of the CDR3 is TGTGCCAGCAGTCCTAGACGCGACCTAGACACCATATATTTT. This translates into CASSPRRDLDTIYF.